The 23 T cell receptor beta chains reported below all come from one sample, sequenced in a study of blood T cell repertoires in COVID-19. Repertoires were generated with immunoSEQ multiplex PCR, while TCRdb's copy carries only in-frame clones and drops some. The sample lists some 240,000 clones, approximately 82% occurring once. The sequencing input was peripheral blood. These receptors were obtained from a woman aged 40 to 49 who had recovered from COVID-19.

V and J are TRBV7-2 and TRBJ1-4; no clear D. V was shortened by 1 base and J by 8 bases, with 14 bases between the two germline ends. This CDR3 is 15 amino acids long. Germline V CDR1 and CDR2: SGHTA, FQGNSA. This chain's CDR3 is CASSLGPGLGEKLFF. The CDR3 DNA sequence: TGTGCCAGCAGCTTAGGTCCGGGGTTGGGGGAAAAACTGTTTTTT.

Only a few counts were recorded for this clone. V and J are TRBV7-9 and TRBJ1-2, with D uncertain. The CDR3 totals 12 residues. Germline V gene lookup returns CDR1 SEHNR and CDR2 FQNEAQ (reference sequence). With 4 bases removed from V and 6 bases from J, the gap between germline ends came to 9 bases. CDR3 bases: TGTGCCAGCAGCTCTGGACTCCATGGCTACACCTTC. This sequence encodes CASSSGLHGYTF. Together with reference TRBV7-9 and TRBJ1-2, the CDR3 gives the full variable domain: DTGVSQNPRHKITKRGQNVTFRCDPISEHNRLYWYRQTLGQGPEFLTYFQNEAQLEKSRLLSDRFSAERPKGSFSTLEIQRTEQGDSAMYLCASSSGLHGYTFGSGTRLTVV.

The genes are TRBV6-2 or TRBV6-3 and TRBJ2-1, with 11 positions matching TRBD2. Germline V lookup: CDR1 MNHEY, CDR2 SVGEGT. Losses at the gene ends were 4 bases for V and 6 bases for J; bases not matched to a gene: 8. The CDR3 is 16 amino acids. The CDR3: CASSSGRLAGSNEQFF. DNA of the CDR3: TGTGCCAGCAGTTCGGGACGACTAGCGGGGAGCAATGAGCAGTTCTTC.

This clone was seen just once. V gene TRBV13 combines with J gene TRBJ2-1; 8 positions agree with TRBD1. There are 14 residues in the CDR3. Germline CDR1 PRHDT, CDR2 FYEKMQ (reference sequence). Trimming at V came to 5 bases and at J to 7 bases, leaving 7 bases not matched to a gene. Written as DNA, the CDR3 is TGTGCCAGCAGCGTGGCAGGGGGCTTGAATGAGCAGTTCTTC. Translating it yields CASSVAGGLNEQFF.

V gene TRBV18 combines with J gene TRBJ1-2; D might be TRBD1 (5 bases). V lost 2 bases to trimming and J lost 8 bases, with 21 bases between them. Per germline, CDR1 KGHSH and CDR2 LQKENI. The CDR3 loop spans 16 amino acids. CDR3: CASSPDEVLRPGGYTF. In DNA, the CDR3 is TGTGCCAGCTCACCAGATGAAGTTTTAAGGCCAGGGGGCTACACCTTC.

The genes are TRBV5-8 and TRBJ1-6; 7 nucleotides match TRBD1. With V trimmed by 5 bases and J by 8 bases, 7 bases remained unmatched. The germline CDR1 and CDR2 sequences are SGHTS and YDEGEE. The CDR3 covers 14 residues. CDR3 amino acids: CASRPTGQDSPLHF. DNA of the CDR3: TGTGCCAGCAGACCAACAGGACAGGATTCACCCCTCCACTTT.

This chain uses TRBV19 with TRBJ1-2, with 7 bases fitting TRBD1. CDR3 size: 17 residues. CDR1 LNHDA and CDR2 SQIVND come from the germline V gene (reference sequence). After removal of 5 bases from V and 4 bases from J, the junction contained 16 bases not matched to a gene. Here the CDR3 DNA reads TGTGCCAGTAGTCCATCTTGGGCACGACAGGGCAGCTATGGCTACACCTTC. Translated, it gives CASSPSWARQGSYGYTF.

The gene calls are TRBV19 and TRBJ2-1; 7 nucleotides align to TRBD1. The V gene end was trimmed by 7 bases and the J gene end by 3 bases; junction bases not matched to a gene: 9. The CDR3 loop spans 15 amino acids. CDR1 LNHDA and CDR2 SQIVND come from the germline V gene (reference sequence). CDR3 sequence (DNA): TGTGCCAGTACCCTGACAGGGAATGACTACAATGAGCAGTTCTTC. Translated, it gives CASTLTGNDYNEQFF.

This chain joins TRBV11-3 and TRBJ1-1; D is ambiguous. Trimming took off 1 base at V and 5 bases at J, with 8 bases between the two ends. This CDR3 region has 13 residues. Germline V gene lookup returns CDR1 SGHNT and CDR2 YENEEA. CDR3 bases: TGTGCCAGCAGCTTAGTTACGGGTACTGAAGCTTTCTTT. The encoded protein is CASSLVTGTEAFF.

J is TRBJ1-1 and V is TRBV9, with no clear D. The CDR3 consists of 15 residues. The V and J ends lost 0 bases and 4 bases respectively, with 13 bases between them. Germline CDR1 reads SGDLS; CDR2 reads YYNGEE. The CDR3 DNA follows: TGTGCCAGCAGCGTAGGAGGTCTGAGCGGCACTGAAGCTTTCTTT. Amino acids: CASSVGGLSGTEAFF.

The chain couples TRBV7-2 to TRBJ2-4; TRBD2 matches at 8 bases. The CDR3 loop spans 15 amino acids. V gave up 6 bases and J gave up 8 bases; unmatched junction bases: 12. Germline-derived CDR1 and CDR2 are SGHTA and FQGNSA. CDR3 protein: CASRATGGRRDIQYF. Written as DNA, the CDR3 is TGTGCCAGCAGGGCGACGGGGGGGCGGCGCGACATTCAGTACTTC.

This clone was seen only a few times. V gene TRBV3-1 (or the pseudogene TRBV3-2) combines with J gene TRBJ1-5; no firm D call. Germline-derived CDR1 and CDR2 are LGHDT and YNNKEL (reference sequence). V was shortened by 2 bases and J by 7 bases, with 3 bases between the two germline ends. The CDR3 has 11 residues. The CDR3 DNA follows: TGTGCCAGCAGCCAACTGCAGCCCCAGCATTTT. Protein sequence: CASSQLQPQHF.

The CDR3 sequence is CSVVPGLPPDTQYF. CDR3 nucleotides: TGCAGCGTAGTACCGGGACTACCCCCAGATACGCAGTATTTT. The chain combines TRBV29-1 with TRBJ2-3; 7 bases are shared with TRBD2. Germline loops: CDR1 SQVTM, CDR2 ANQGSEA. J was trimmed by 4 bases and V by 6 bases; bases with no gene match: 10. This CDR3 region has 14 residues.

The rearrangement links TRBV6-5 to TRBJ1-2; 11 nucleotides match TRBD1. This CDR3 is built from 15 residues. Germline loops: CDR1 MNHEY, CDR2 SVGAGI. V was pared by 7 bases and J by 5 bases, with 9 bases of the junction left unmatched. CDR3 amino acids: CASTPGQGAWYGYTF. The CDR3 DNA sequence: TGTGCCAGCACCCCTGGACAGGGGGCGTGGTATGGCTACACCTTC.

In regard to this clone: The junction and the germline gene differ at one end; a read error may be behind it. The V and J genes are TRBV7-7 and TRBJ2-5, with D possibly being TRBD2 (5 bases). Germline V CDR1 and CDR2: SSHAT, FNYEAQ (reference sequence). The CDR3 has 14 amino acids. CDR3 residues: CASSSVAAGETQYF. As DNA, the CDR3 is TGTGCTAGCAGCTCCGTGGCTGCGGGCGAGACCCAGTACTTC.

The DNA for the CDR3 is TGTGCCATCAGTGAGACGCGGACAGGGGATACTGAAGCTTTCTTT. Residues: CAISETRTGDTEAFF. The J gene is TRBJ1-1, the V gene TRBV10-3; 9 positions agree with TRBD1. Germline V gene lookup returns CDR1 ENHRY and CDR2 SYGVKD. This CDR3 has 15 amino acids. V lost 2 bases to trimming and J lost 5 bases; unmatched junction nucleotides: 6.

This clone was counted only a few times. The chain combines TRBV5-6 with TRBJ2-1, with 7 bases matching TRBD2. Germline V gene sequence: CDR1 SGHDT, CDR2 YYEEEE. The CDR3 covers 14 residues. The V segment lost 1 base and the J segment 3 bases; nucleotides outside the gene matches: 1. In DNA, the CDR3 is TGTGCCAGCAGCTTGCCTAGCGGCTACAATGAGCAGTTCTTC. Residues: CASSLPSGYNEQFF.

V is TRBV7-9 and J is TRBJ2-5; 12 positions agree with TRBD2. This CDR3 comprises 17 residues. The germline V gene encodes CDR1 SEHNR and CDR2 FQNEAQ (reference sequence). The trim removed 2 bases at V and 2 bases at J, leaving 6 bases unmatched. CDR3 in amino acids: CASSLRSGTSGQETQYF. In DNA, the CDR3 is TGTGCCAGCAGCTTACGAAGTGGGACTAGCGGGCAAGAGACCCAGTACTTC. Using reference TRBV7-9 and TRBJ2-5 for the parts outside the CDR3, the full variable domain is DTGVSQNPRHKITKRGQNVTFRCDPISEHNRLYWYRQTLGQGPEFLTYFQNEAQLEKSRLLSDRFSAERPKGSFSTLEIQRTEQGDSAMYLCASSLRSGTSGQETQYFGPGTRLLVL.

The V and J genes are TRBV5-4 and TRBJ2-1, with 12 bases identical to TRBD1. Trimming cost V 4 bases and J 8 bases; bases outside gene matches: 4. Germline CDR1 SGHNT, CDR2 YYREEE (reference sequence). The CDR3 has 14 residues. The CDR3 bases are TGTGCCAGCAGCCGGGACAGGGGGCTAGATGAGCAGTTCTTC. Translation gives CASSRDRGLDEQFF.

V usage is TRBV24-1 and J usage is TRBJ2-3, with D unresolved. CDR3 size: 13 residues. V lost 7 bases to trimming and J lost 0 bases, with 7 bases between them. Germline V gene sequence: CDR1 KGHDR, CDR2 SFDVKD. CDR3 sequence: CATSTASTDTQYF. CDR3 DNA sequence: TGTGCCACCAGCACAGCTAGCACAGATACGCAGTATTTT.

The rearrangement uses TRBV6-5 and TRBJ2-7; no firm D call. The CDR3 totals 14 residues. The germline V gene has CDR1 MNHEY and CDR2 SVGAGI. The V end lost 0 bases, the J end lost 3 bases, and 9 bases lay between the germline ends. CDR3 in amino acids: CASSYSRDFYEQYF. CDR3 nucleotide sequence: TGTGCCAGCAGTTACTCACGAGACTTCTACGAGCAGTACTTC.

This clone was seen only once. The chain recombines TRBV13 with TRBJ2-3; 8 bases fit TRBD2. The V and J ends lost 4 bases and 8 bases, in that order; junction bases with no gene match: 2. CDR1 and CDR2 (germline): PRHDT, FYEKMQ (reference sequence). The CDR3 has 12 residues. The CDR3 reads CASSSAGATQYF. The CDR3 bases are TGTGCCAGCAGCTCAGCGGGGGCTACGCAGTATTTT.

The chain employs TRBV19 and TRBJ1-4; 8 bases line up with TRBD1. With V trimmed by 3 bases and J by 8 bases, 5 bases remained unmatched. This CDR3 region has 14 residues. From germline, CDR1 is LNHDA and CDR2 SQIVND (reference sequence). The CDR3 nucleotides are TGTGCCAGTAGTATCGGGACAGGCGCAGAAAAACTGTTTTTT. Encoded protein: CASSIGTGAEKLFF.